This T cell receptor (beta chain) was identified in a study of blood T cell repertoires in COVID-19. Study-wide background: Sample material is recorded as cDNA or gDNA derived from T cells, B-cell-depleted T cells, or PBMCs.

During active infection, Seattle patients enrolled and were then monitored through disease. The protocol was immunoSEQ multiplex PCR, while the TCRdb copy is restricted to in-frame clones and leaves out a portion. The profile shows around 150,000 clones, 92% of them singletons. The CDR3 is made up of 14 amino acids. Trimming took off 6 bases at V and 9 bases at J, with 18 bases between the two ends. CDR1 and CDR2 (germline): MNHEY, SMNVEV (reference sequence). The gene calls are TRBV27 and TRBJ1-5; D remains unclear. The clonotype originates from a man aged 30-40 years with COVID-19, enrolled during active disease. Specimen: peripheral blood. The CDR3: CASSPTDSNRPQHF. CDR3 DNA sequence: TGTGCCAGCAGCCCGACCGATAGCAATAGGCCCCAGCATTTT.